The 13 T cell receptor beta chains listed next were all sequenced from one sample in a study of T cell clusters in autoimmune cytopenias. One tube held mixed TRB-A and TRB-B primer pools for touch-down PCR. TCRdb reprocessed the multiplex PCR reads and stores each CDR3 protein as one record, lacking DNA. In total, the table holds about 5,300 distinct CDR3 sequences. TRB was amplified from around 0.25 ug of peripheral blood genomic DNA per sample. These data are also associated with another study on T cell repertoires in aging, cancer and after chemotherapy.

The sequenced sample was peripheral blood. These receptors were collected from a human donor in good health.

This clonotype registers medium-sized by frequency. The chain uses TRBV29-1 and TRBJ1-1. Germline CDR1 reads SQVTM; CDR2 reads ANQGSEA. This CDR3 contains 14 residues. Here the CDR3 reads CSVEGGTLNTEAFF.

The chain is built from TRBV18 and TRBJ1-2; the TCRdb call, TRBD1, lacks DNA for checking. Germline V gene data show CDR1 as KGHSH and CDR2 as LQKENI. The CDR3 contains 13 residues. CDR3 residues: CASSPDSSYGYTF.

The chain employs TRBV6-6 and TRBJ2-1; TCRdb picks TRBD2, but there is no DNA to check that call. CDR1 MNHNY and CDR2 SVGAGI come from the germline V gene (reference sequence). The CDR3 covers 16 residues. CDR3 region: CASSYAVTSERNEQFF.

Its frequency marks this clonotype as medium-sized. The chain employs TRBV30 and TRBJ2-2; with no DNA, the TCRdb D assignment of TRBD2 cannot be verified. Germline V gene sequence: CDR1 GTSNPN, CDR2 SVGIG (reference sequence). This CDR3 contains 13 residues. The CDR3 loop reads CAWGGGGSGELFF. The full variable domain, rest sourced from reference TRBV30 and TRBJ2-2, is SQTIHQWPATLVQPVGSPLSLECTVEGTSNPNLYWYRQAAGRGLQLLFYSVGIGQISSEVPQNLSASRPQDRQFILSSKKLLLSDSGFYLCAWGGGGSGELFFGEGSRLTVL.

The V gene is TRBV5-6, the J gene TRBJ1-1; TCRdb names TRBD1, which stays unverified in the absence of DNA. The length of the CDR3 is 15 residues. Per germline, CDR1 SGHDT and CDR2 YYEEEE. The CDR3 protein is CASSLGAGRHTEAFF.

This chain connects TRBV7-6 to TRBJ2-7; there is no DNA to check the TCRdb D call of TRBD2. Germline V gene data show CDR1 as SGHVS and CDR2 as FNYEAQ. There are 14 residues in the CDR3. The CDR3 spells CASSLGGGLDEQYF.

This chain joins TRBV5-1 and TRBJ2-1; with no DNA, the TCRdb D assignment of TRBD1 cannot be verified. Germline V gene data show CDR1 as SGHRS and CDR2 as YFSETQ. This CDR3 comprises 13 residues. CDR3 region: CASSGQGSDEQFF.

The V call is TRBV20-1, the J call TRBJ2-7; TCRdb names TRBD2, which stays unverified in the absence of DNA. Germline V gene lookup returns CDR1 DFQATT and CDR2 SNEGSKA (reference sequence). CDR3 length: 14 amino acids. The CDR3 protein is CSCQPTSGSTEQYF.

This clonotype registers medium-sized (0.01 to 0.1%) by frequency. The CDR3 loop is CASSLAGEGGSTDTQYF. This chain uses TRBV13 with TRBJ2-3; TCRdb outputs TRBD1, but without DNA this stays unchecked. There are 17 residues in the CDR3. Germline CDR1 is PRHDT and CDR2 is FYEKMQ (reference sequence).

This clonotype is deemed medium-sized by its frequency. The rearrangement links TRBV6-6 to TRBJ2-3; TCRdb returns TRBD2, unconfirmable since there is no DNA. The germline V gene has CDR1 MNHNY and CDR2 SVGAGI (reference sequence). The CDR3 length is 18 residues. The CDR3 is CASSNGLAGGSSTDTQYF.

This clonotype is deemed medium-sized (0.01 to 0.1%) by its frequency. The chain has TRBV15 and TRBJ2-3; checking the TCRdb D call of TRBD1 is not possible without DNA. CDR1 is LNHNV, CDR2 YYDKDF, per germline (reference sequence). The CDR3 has 17 amino acids. The CDR3 sequence: CATSRDRGTGSTDTQYF.

The gene calls are TRBV15 and TRBJ1-5; TCRdb's assignment of TRBD1 cannot be checked, as there is no DNA. The V gene's germline CDR1 is LNHNV and CDR2 YYDKDF (reference sequence). The CDR3 has 15 amino acids. CDR3 in amino acids: CATSVRRQIDQPQHF.

According to its frequency, this clonotype is medium-sized. The chain uses TRBV29-1 and TRBJ2-4; TCRdb's D call, TRBD1, is unchecked because there is no DNA. The CDR3 extends over 14 amino acids. Looked up from germline, CDR1 is SQVTM and CDR2 is ANQGSEA. The chain's CDR3 is CSVVGGTAKNIQYF.